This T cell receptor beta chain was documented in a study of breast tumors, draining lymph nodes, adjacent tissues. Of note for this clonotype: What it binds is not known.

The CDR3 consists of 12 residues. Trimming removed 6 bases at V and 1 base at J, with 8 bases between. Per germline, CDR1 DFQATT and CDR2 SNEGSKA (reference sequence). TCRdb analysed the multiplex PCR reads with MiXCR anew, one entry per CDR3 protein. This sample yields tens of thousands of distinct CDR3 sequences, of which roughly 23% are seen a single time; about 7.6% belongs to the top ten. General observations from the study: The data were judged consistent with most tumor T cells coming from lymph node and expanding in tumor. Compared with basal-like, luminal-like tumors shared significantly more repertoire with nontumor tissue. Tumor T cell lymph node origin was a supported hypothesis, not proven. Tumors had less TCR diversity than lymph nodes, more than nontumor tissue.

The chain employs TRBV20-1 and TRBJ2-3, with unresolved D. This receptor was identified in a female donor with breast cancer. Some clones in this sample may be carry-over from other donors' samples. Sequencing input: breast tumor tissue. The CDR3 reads CSAGHGTDTQYF. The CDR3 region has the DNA TGCAGTGCCGGGCATGGCACAGATACGCAGTATTTT.